This T cell receptor beta chain was sequenced for a study of T cells in Graves' hyperthyroidism and ophthalmopathy. Amplification of TCR beta CDR3 regions used RNA as the template. HTBI primers drove first-round RT-PCR of the TCR CDR3. TCRdb processed the multiplex PCR reads anew with MiXCR; each CDR3 protein has one entry. The sample shows around 760,000 distinct CDR3 sequences, roughly a third of them seen only once. The CDR3 is 14 amino acids. Germline CDR1 MNHNY, CDR2 SVGAGI (reference sequence). The V gene lost 0 bases and the J gene lost 8 bases, with 13 bases spanning the gap. The study excluded patients with uncontrolled infection, other autoimmune disease, pregnancy or lactation. Diagnostic assessment was based on clinical symptoms, serum thyroxine and TRAb, thyroid ultrasound and orbital computed tomography.

The TCR comes from a woman between 40 and 55 years old with Graves' hyperthyroidism. Sequenced input: blood. The J gene is TRBJ1-2, the V gene TRBV6-6; no definite D call. CDR3 sequence reads: CASSYSIRFRGYTF. In DNA form, the CDR3 reads TGTGCCAGCAGTTACTCGATTCGGTTCAGGGGCTACACCTTC.